These 30 T cell receptor beta chains came from one sample sequenced in a study of brain T cells in children with intractable seizures. Profiling relied on immunoSEQ multiplex PCR, and the TCRdb table lists in-frame clones only, not all of them. The sample has some 80,000 clones, around 90% seen once; the top ten hold approximately 25%. Here the sequenced sample was peripheral blood, taken at surgery. These receptor sequences come from a girl between 2 and 10 years old with Rasmussen encephalitis and intractable seizures.

The gene calls are TRBV11-3 and TRBJ2-7; the match to TRBD1 covers 9 bases. Looked up from germline, CDR1 is SGHNT and CDR2 is YENEEA. This CDR3 is 14 amino acids long. V gave up 6 bases and J gave up 9 bases; unmatched junction bases: 12. CDR3 region: CASRRQGVAPGQYF. The CDR3 DNA follows: TGTGCCAGCAGGCGACAGGGGGTGGCACCGGGGCAGTACTTC.

The rearrangement joins TRBV3-1 (or the pseudogene TRBV3-2) to TRBJ2-4, with TRBD2 matching 13 bases. Germline V gene sequence: CDR1 LGHDT, CDR2 YNNKEL (reference sequence). The CDR3 runs to 18 residues. Trimming removed 0 bases from V and 7 bases from J; junction bases left unmatched: 9. CDR3: CASSQEPWTSGRSNIQYF. The CDR3 DNA follows: TGTGCCAGCAGCCAAGAGCCCTGGACTAGCGGGAGATCGAACATTCAGTACTTC.

The chain uses TRBV27 and TRBJ1-6; no firm D call. V was shortened by 3 bases and J by 6 bases, with 3 bases between the two germline ends. Looked up from germline, CDR1 is MNHEY and CDR2 is SMNVEV (reference sequence). CDR3 size: 12 residues. DNA of the CDR3: TGTGCCAGCAGTTTCCGTAATTCACCCCTCCACTTT. This codes for CASSFRNSPLHF.

V is TRBV6-4 and J is TRBJ2-7; no reliable D call. The V end lost 6 bases, the J end lost 2 bases, and 14 bases lay between the germline ends. There are 14 residues in the CDR3. The germline gives CDR1 MRHNA, CDR2 SNTAGT. The DNA of the CDR3 is TGTGCCAGCAGAGCTCGACGGCGACCCTACGAGCAGTACTTC. Protein: CASRARRRPYEQYF.

The chain carries TRBV27 and TRBJ1-1; no reliable D call. CDR1 and CDR2 from the germline V gene are MNHEY and SMNVEV (reference sequence). The V and J ends lost 8 bases and 4 bases respectively, with 8 bases between them. The CDR3 sequence is 11 residues long. CDR3 DNA: TGTGCCAGCTCACGGGGCACTGAAGCTTTCTTT. It translates to CASSRGTEAFF.

The V call is TRBV2, the J call TRBJ2-1, with TRBD2 matching 7 bases. Trimming removed 11 bases from V and 7 bases from J; junction bases left unmatched: 14. CDR3 size: 14 residues. Germline CDR1 is SNHLY and CDR2 is FYNNEI. This chain's CDR3 is CAGDWEGLYNEQFF. In DNA, the CDR3 is TGTGCCGGGGACTGGGAGGGGCTATATAATGAGCAGTTCTTC.

The chain uses TRBV12-1 and TRBJ2-3; TRBD2, the table's D call, was not compared with the DNA. TRBV12-1 constitutes a pseudogene. CDR3 size: 14 residues. The DNA for the CDR3 is TGTGCCAGCAGCTCGGCGGGGGCGACAGATACGCAGTATTTT. Residues: CASSSAGATDTQYF.

This chain uses TRBV2 with TRBJ1-1; unclear D gene. Deletions cut 1 base from V and 0 bases from J, with 3 bases between. From germline, CDR1 is SNHLY and CDR2 FYNNEI. The CDR3 runs to 13 residues. CDR3 nucleotide sequence: TGTGCCAGCAGTGAAGTTATGAACACTGAAGCTTTCTTT. Residues: CASSEVMNTEAFF.

This chain links TRBV5-1 with TRBJ1-6; possible D gene TRBD1, 6 bases. V was shortened by 0 bases and J by 7 bases, with 17 bases between the two germline ends. This CDR3 has 17 amino acids. Germline CDR1 and CDR2: SGHRS and YFSETQ. As DNA, the CDR3 is TGCGCCAGCAGCTTGGGAGTTTACGGACAGACAAATTCACCCCTCCACTTT. Translation: CASSLGVYGQTNSPLHF.

This clone was detected a few times. The chain links TRBV7-3 to TRBJ2-3, with TRBD2 identical over 12 bases. The germline V gene has CDR1 SGHTA and CDR2 FQGTGA. The CDR3 contains 15 residues. Trimming took 5 bases from V and 6 from J; bases not matched to a gene: 6. This CDR3 reads CASSPSGGAIDTQYF. For the CDR3, the DNA is TGTGCCAGCAGCCCTAGCGGGGGGGCGATTGATACGCAGTATTTT.

This sequence joins TRBV30 and TRBJ1-3; no firm D call. V shed 5 bases and J shed 2 bases, with 7 bases lying between them. CDR1 GTSNPN and CDR2 SVGIG come from the germline V gene (reference sequence). The CDR3 is 12 residues long. CDR3 in amino acids: CAWPGAGNTIYF. The CDR3 DNA reads as TGTGCCTGGCCCGGGGCTGGAAACACCATATATTTT. Drawing the rest from reference TRBV30 and TRBJ1-3, the complete variable domain is SQTIHQWPATLVQPVGSPLSLECTVEGTSNPNLYWYRQAAGRGLQLLFYSVGIGQISSEVPQNLSASRPQDRQFILSSKKLLLSDSGFYLCAWPGAGNTIYFGEGSWLTVV.

CDR3 nucleotides: TGTGCCAGCAGCTCCACGGGACTAGGTACGCAGTATTTT. This gives the protein CASSSTGLGTQYF. The V and J genes are TRBV7-3 and TRBJ2-3, with 8 bases lining up with TRBD2. The CDR3 is made up of 13 amino acids. From germline, CDR1 is SGHTA and CDR2 FQGTGA. The ends lost 4 bases at V and 8 bases at J; junction bases unmatched: 5.

J is TRBJ1-6 and V is TRBV5-1; the match to TRBD1 covers 7 bases. The CDR3 covers 14 residues. V was clipped by 4 bases and J by 10 bases; unmatched bases: 8. In germline, CDR1 is SGHRS, CDR2 YFSETQ. CDR3 DNA: TGCGCCAGCAGCCTAGGACAGGTTAAATCACCCCTCCACTTT. Its translation: CASSLGQVKSPLHF.

The chain employs TRBV2 and TRBJ1-4; 9 positions agree with TRBD1. CDR1 SNHLY and CDR2 FYNNEI come from the germline V gene. This CDR3 is built from 16 residues. V dropped 6 bases and J dropped 1; count of bases not matched to a gene: 6. Here the CDR3 reads CASSARDRETNEKLFF. In nucleotides, the CDR3 is TGTGCCAGCAGCGCCCGGGACAGGGAAACTAATGAAAAACTGTTTTTT.

The V and J genes are TRBV28 and TRBJ2-2; no clear D. The CDR3 is 12 residues long. CDR1 and CDR2 (germline): MDHEN, SYDVKM. Trimming removed 2 bases from V and 5 bases from J, with 3 bases in between. CDR3 sequence (DNA): TGTGCCAGCAGTTTAATTACCGGGGAGCTGTTTTTT. Translating it yields CASSLITGELFF.

The rearrangement links TRBV4-2 to TRBJ1-6; no reliable D call. The germline V and J ends were trimmed by 5 bases and 6 bases, with 8 bases remaining between them. CDR1 and CDR2 (germline): LGHNA, YNFKEQ. The CDR3 contains 13 residues. This chain's CDR3 is CASSTDLNSPLHF. The CDR3 DNA reads as TGTGCCAGCAGCACAGACCTTAATTCACCCCTCCACTTT.

This rearrangement joins TRBV29-1 to TRBJ1-1; 8 bases match TRBD1. The CDR3 is 14 amino acids. Germline V gives CDR1 SQVTM, CDR2 ANQGSEA. The V gene end was trimmed by 4 bases and the J gene end by 3 bases; junction bases not matched to a gene: 7. CDR3 residues: CSVVGRGPDTEAFF. For the CDR3, the DNA is TGCAGCGTTGTTGGCAGGGGGCCGGACACTGAAGCTTTCTTT.

The rearrangement joins TRBV6-5 to TRBJ1-1; TRBD1 might be the D (5 bases). CDR1 MNHEY and CDR2 SVGAGI come from the germline V gene. V was pared by 2 bases and J by 1 base, with 11 bases between. The length of the CDR3 is 15 residues. The CDR3 DNA reads as TGTGCCAGCAGTTACCTCCAGGGCGCGAACACTGAAGCTTTCTTT. It is translated as CASSYLQGANTEAFF.

In nucleotides, the CDR3 is TGTGCCTGGAGTACAGGGGCCGGAAACACCATATATTTT. Protein product: CAWSTGAGNTIYF. The chain is built from TRBV30 and TRBJ1-3; 7 bases line up with TRBD1. The germline V gene has CDR1 GTSNPN and CDR2 SVGIG (reference sequence). J lost 4 bases, V lost 2 bases, and 2 bases had no gene match. The CDR3 extends over 13 amino acids.

The chain carries TRBV27 and TRBJ2-3; D unclear. The CDR3 loop spans 18 amino acids. The germline gives CDR1 MNHEY, CDR2 SMNVEV (reference sequence). Trimming stripped 3 bases from V and 4 bases from J, with 23 bases between. This chain's CDR3 is CASSFPAPPEETADTQYF. The CDR3 DNA reads as TGTGCCAGCAGTTTCCCGGCCCCCCCCGAGGAAACGGCAGATACGCAGTATTTT.

The CDR3 nucleotides are TGTGCCAGCAGCCTCATCCGAGGGAACACTGAAGCTTTCTTT. Its translation is CASSLIRGNTEAFF. V gene TRBV9 combines with J gene TRBJ1-1, with D unresolved. CDR3 length: 14 amino acids. Per germline, CDR1 SGDLS and CDR2 YYNGEE. The germline V and J ends were trimmed by 4 bases and 1 base, with 11 bases remaining between them.

The genes are TRBV25-1 and TRBJ1-5; TRBD1 matches at 7 bases. The CDR3 has 16 residues. V lost 1 base and J lost 4; bases outside the gene matches: 7. CDR1 and CDR2 (germline): MGHDK, SYGVNS. The CDR3 region is CASSESSGTVNQPQHF. CDR3 nucleotides: TGTGCCAGCAGTGAATCCTCCGGGACAGTGAATCAGCCCCAGCATTTT.

This sequence joins TRBV6-5 and TRBJ1-2; D is undetermined. The length of the CDR3 is 11 residues. Deletions cut 5 bases from V and 7 bases from J, with 8 bases between. The germline CDR1 and CDR2 sequences are MNHEY and SVGAGI. The CDR3 loop reads CASSIVGGYTF. DNA of the CDR3: TGTGCCAGCAGTATCGTGGGTGGCTACACCTTC.

The V gene is TRBV7-3, the J gene TRBJ2-1; D may be TRBD1 or TRBD2 (5 bases each). Germline V CDR1 and CDR2: SGHTA, FQGTGA. The CDR3 extends over 14 amino acids. V was cut by 2 bases and J by 5 bases, with 10 bases left in between. CDR3 in DNA: TGTGCCAGCAGCTTATTGGGGGACCACAATGAGCAGTTCTTC. This sequence encodes CASSLLGDHNEQFF.

V and J are TRBV5-6 and TRBJ1-5; 7 bases are shared with TRBD1. V lost 2 bases to trimming and J lost 3 bases; unmatched junction nucleotides: 2. This CDR3 contains 14 residues. The germline V gene has CDR1 SGHDT and CDR2 YYEEEE. CDR3 nucleotide sequence: TGTGCCAGCAGCTTACAGGGGCCCAATCAGCCCCAGCATTTT. It codes for CASSLQGPNQPQHF.

The genes are TRBV12-3 or TRBV12-4 and TRBJ2-5; D remains ambiguous. The V end lost 1 base, the J end lost 5 bases, and 8 bases lay between the germline ends. CDR3 size: 13 residues. For the CDR3, the DNA is TGTGCCAGCAGTTTAGATGACTTGGAGACCCAGTACTTC. Its protein product is CASSLDDLETQYF.

This chain links TRBV14 with TRBJ2-1, with 10 nucleotides matching TRBD1. CDR1 and CDR2 (germline): SGHDN, FVKESK. The CDR3 is 14 amino acids. The trim removed 2 bases at V and 7 bases at J, leaving 2 bases unmatched. The CDR3 DNA reads as TGTGCCAGCAGCCAAAGGGACAGGGGAAATGAGCAGTTCTTC. It encodes CASSQRDRGNEQFF. The full variable domain, its missing parts supplied by reference TRBV14 and TRBJ2-1, is EAGVTQFPSHSVIEKGQTVTLRCDPISGHDNLYWYRRVMGKEIKFLLHFVKESKQDESGMPNNRFLAERTGGTYSTLKVQPAELEDSGVYFCASSQRDRGNEQFFGPGTRLTVL.

The genes are TRBV30 and TRBJ1-1; D might be TRBD1 (5 bases). V was cut by 1 base and J by 7 bases, with 7 bases left in between. Germline CDR1 GTSNPN, CDR2 SVGIG (reference sequence). The CDR3 length is 11 residues. The CDR3 loop is CAWSGGGEAFF. CDR3 DNA sequence: TGTGCCTGGAGTGGGGGGGGTGAAGCTTTCTTT.

The V call is TRBV29-1, the J call TRBJ2-1, with 14 nucleotides matching TRBD2. The germline CDR1 and CDR2 sequences are SQVTM and ANQGSEA. V dropped 7 bases and J dropped 10; count of bases not matched to a gene: 9. The CDR3 runs 14 residues. The CDR3 sequence is CSAEGLAGAGEQFF. The CDR3 DNA reads as TGCAGCGCTGAGGGACTAGCGGGAGCAGGCGAGCAGTTCTTC.

The V call is TRBV10-1, the J call TRBJ1-1; 7 nucleotides agree with TRBD1. The germline CDR1 and CDR2 sequences are WNHNN and SYGVQD (reference sequence). The CDR3 runs to 14 residues. V dropped 6 bases and J dropped 7; count of bases not matched to a gene: 11. CDR3 residues: CASRQSPGQSEAFF. Written as DNA, the CDR3 is TGCGCCAGCAGGCAATCCCCGGGACAGAGTGAAGCTTTCTTT.